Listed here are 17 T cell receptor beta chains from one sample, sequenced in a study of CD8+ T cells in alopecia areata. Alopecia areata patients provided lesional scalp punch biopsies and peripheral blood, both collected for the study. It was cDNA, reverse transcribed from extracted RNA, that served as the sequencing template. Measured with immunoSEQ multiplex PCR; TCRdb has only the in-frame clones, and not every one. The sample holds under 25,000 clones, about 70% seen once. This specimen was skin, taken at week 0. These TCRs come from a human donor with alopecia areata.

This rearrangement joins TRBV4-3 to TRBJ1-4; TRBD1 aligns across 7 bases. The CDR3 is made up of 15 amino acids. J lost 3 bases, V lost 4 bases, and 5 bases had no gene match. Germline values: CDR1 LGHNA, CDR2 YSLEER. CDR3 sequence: CASSPTGQPNEKLFF. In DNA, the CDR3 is TGCGCCAGCAGCCCCACGGGACAGCCTAATGAAAAACTGTTTTTT.

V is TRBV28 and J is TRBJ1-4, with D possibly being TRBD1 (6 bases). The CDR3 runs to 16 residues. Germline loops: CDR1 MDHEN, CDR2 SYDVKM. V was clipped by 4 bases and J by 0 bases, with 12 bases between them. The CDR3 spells CASSSGGTPTNEKLFF. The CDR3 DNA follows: TGTGCCAGCAGTTCCGGCGGGACACCAACTAATGAAAAACTGTTTTTT.

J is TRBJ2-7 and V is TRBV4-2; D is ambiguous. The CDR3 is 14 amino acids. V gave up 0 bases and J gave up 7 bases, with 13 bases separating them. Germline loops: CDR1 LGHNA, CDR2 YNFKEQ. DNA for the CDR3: TGTGCCAGCAGCCAAGATCCCGGATCCACGGAGCAGTACTTC. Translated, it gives CASSQDPGSTEQYF.

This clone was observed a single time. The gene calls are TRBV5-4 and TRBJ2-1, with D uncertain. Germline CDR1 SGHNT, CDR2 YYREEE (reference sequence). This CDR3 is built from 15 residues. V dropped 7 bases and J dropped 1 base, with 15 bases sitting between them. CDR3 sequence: CASSRAGRSYNEQFF. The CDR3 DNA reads TGTGCCAGCTCTCGGGCAGGACGGTCCTACAATGAGCAGTTCTTC.

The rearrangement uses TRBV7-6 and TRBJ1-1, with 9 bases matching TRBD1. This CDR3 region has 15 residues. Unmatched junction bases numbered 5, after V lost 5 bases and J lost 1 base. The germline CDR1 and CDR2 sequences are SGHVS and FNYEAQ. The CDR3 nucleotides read TGTGCCAGCAGCCAGAGGGGACAGGGGAACACTGAAGCTTTCTTT. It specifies CASSQRGQGNTEAFF.

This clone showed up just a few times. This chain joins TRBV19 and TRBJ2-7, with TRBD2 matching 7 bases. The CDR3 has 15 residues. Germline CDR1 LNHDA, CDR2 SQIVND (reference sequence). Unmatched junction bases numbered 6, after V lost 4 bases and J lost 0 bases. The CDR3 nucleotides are TGTGCCAGTAGTACGACTAGCTCCAGCTCCTACGAGCAGTACTTC. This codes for CASSTTSSSSYEQYF.

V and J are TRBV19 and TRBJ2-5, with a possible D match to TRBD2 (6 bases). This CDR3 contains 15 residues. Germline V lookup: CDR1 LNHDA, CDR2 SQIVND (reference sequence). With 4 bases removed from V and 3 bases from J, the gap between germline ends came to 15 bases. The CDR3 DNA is TGTGCCAGTAGTACCGGGACTCAAATTAAAGAGACCCAGTACTTC. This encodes CASSTGTQIKETQYF.

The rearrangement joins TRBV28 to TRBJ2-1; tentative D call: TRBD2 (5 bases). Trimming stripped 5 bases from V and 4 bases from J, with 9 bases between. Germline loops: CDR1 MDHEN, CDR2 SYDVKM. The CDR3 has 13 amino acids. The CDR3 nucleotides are TGTGCCAGCAGTCGGACTTTTTACAATGAGCAGTTCTTC. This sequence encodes CASSRTFYNEQFF.

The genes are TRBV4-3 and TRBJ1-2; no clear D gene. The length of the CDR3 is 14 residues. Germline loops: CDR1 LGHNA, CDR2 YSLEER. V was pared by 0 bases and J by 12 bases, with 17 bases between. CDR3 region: CASSQDIRAMANTF. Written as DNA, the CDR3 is TGCGCCAGCAGCCAAGATATAAGAGCTATGGCTAACACCTTC.

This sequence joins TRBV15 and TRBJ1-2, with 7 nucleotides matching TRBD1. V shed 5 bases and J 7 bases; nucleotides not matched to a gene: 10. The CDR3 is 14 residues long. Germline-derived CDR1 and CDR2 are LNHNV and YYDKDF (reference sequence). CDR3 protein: CATSGRTGAGGYTF. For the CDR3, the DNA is TGTGCCACCAGCGGGCGTACAGGGGCAGGTGGCTACACCTTC.

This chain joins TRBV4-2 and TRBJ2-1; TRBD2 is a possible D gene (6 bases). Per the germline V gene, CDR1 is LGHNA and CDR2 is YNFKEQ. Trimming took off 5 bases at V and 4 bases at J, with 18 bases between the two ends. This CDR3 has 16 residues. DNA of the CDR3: TGTGCCAGCAGCTTAGCCCCGGAGGGCAGGTACAATGAGCAGTTCTTC. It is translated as CASSLAPEGRYNEQFF.

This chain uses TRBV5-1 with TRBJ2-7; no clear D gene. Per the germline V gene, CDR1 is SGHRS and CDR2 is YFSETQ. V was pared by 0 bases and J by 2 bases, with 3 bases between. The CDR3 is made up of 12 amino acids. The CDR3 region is CASSLEPYEQYF. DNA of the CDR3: TGCGCCAGCAGCTTGGAGCCCTACGAGCAGTACTTC.

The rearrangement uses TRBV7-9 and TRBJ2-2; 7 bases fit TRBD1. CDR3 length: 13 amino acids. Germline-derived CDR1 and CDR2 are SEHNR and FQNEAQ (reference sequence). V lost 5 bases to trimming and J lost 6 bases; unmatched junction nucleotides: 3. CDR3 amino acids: CASSGQGAGELFF. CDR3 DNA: TGTGCCAGCAGCGGCCAGGGGGCCGGGGAGCTGTTTTTT.

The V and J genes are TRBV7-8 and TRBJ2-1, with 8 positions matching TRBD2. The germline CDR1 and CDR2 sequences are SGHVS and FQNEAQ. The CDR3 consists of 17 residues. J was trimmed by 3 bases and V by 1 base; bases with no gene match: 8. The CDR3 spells CASSLVSAGGLYNEQFF. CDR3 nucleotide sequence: TGTGCCAGCAGCTTAGTATCGGCGGGGGGTCTCTACAATGAGCAGTTCTTC.

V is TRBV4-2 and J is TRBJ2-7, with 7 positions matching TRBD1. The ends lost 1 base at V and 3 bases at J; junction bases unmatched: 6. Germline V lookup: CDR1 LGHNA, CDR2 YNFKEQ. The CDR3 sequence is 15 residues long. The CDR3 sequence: CASSQAWTGHYEQYF. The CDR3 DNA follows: TGTGCCAGCAGCCAAGCATGGACAGGCCACTACGAGCAGTACTTC.

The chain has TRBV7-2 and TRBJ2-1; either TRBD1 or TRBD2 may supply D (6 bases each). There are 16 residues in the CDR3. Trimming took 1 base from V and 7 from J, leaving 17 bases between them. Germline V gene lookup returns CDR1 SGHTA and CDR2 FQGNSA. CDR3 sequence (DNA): TGTGCCAGCAGCTTAGAAACAGGGACTGGTAGGAATGAGCAGTTCTTC. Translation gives CASSLETGTGRNEQFF.

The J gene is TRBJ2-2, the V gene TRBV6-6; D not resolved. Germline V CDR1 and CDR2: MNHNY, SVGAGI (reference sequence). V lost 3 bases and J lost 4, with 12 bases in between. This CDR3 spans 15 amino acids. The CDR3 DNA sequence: TGTGCCAGCAGTTATTCGCCATGGGGCACCGGGGAGCTGTTTTTT. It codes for CASSYSPWGTGELFF.